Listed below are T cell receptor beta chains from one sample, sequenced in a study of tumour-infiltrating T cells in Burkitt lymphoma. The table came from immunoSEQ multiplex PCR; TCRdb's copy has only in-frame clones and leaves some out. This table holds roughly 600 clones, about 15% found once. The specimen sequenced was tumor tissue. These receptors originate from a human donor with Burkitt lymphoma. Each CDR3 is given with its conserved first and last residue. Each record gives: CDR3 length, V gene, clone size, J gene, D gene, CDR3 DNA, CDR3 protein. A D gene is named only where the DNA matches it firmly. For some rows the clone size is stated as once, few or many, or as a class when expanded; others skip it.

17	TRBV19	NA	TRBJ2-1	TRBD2	TGTGCCAGTAGTATTAGATATAGCGGGAGCTCCTACAATGAGCAGTTCTTC	CASSIRYSGSSYNEQFF
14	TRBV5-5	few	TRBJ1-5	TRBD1	TGTGCCAGCAGCTTTGGGACAGCCAATCAGCCCCAGCATTTT	CASSFGTANQPQHF
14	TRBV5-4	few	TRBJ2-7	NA	TGTGCCAGCAGCTTAGATCAACCCCACTACGAGCAGTACTTC	CASSLDQPHYEQYF
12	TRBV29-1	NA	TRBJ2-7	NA	TGCAGCGTTGAAGATGAGGGGTGGGAGCAGTACTTC	CSVEDEGWEQYF
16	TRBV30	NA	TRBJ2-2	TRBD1	TGTGCCTGGAGTCCAGAAGGGGGCGCGTGGACCGGGGAGCTGTTTTTT	CAWSPEGGAWTGELFF